The entry below describes one T cell receptor (beta chain). Authors' processing steps: Amplification of reference gene primers provided the estimated nucleated cell counts. Sequencing used immunoSEQ multiplex PCR; TCRdb keeps in-frame clones, though not all of them. V and J calls and clone size are given by that table; D and trimming were obtained from the DNA. Of a few hundred thousand clones listed, 86% are singletons. This sample was taken from a study of blood T cell repertoires in COVID-19. Study overall: Material from acute and convalescent COVID-19 was sourced from the United States, Italy and Spain. Sources were T cells, B-cell-depleted T cells, or PBMCs; the material itself was cDNA or gDNA.

The source of this sequence is a woman in her 30s with active or convalescent COVID-19. The sample was peripheral blood.

The CDR3 nucleotides are TGCGCCAGCAGCTCGTCGACAGGGGAAGGAAACACCATATATTTT. This sequence encodes CASSSSTGEGNTIYF. This sequence joins TRBV4-3 and TRBJ1-3, with TRBD1 matching 8 bases. Germline CDR1 is LGHNA and CDR2 is YSLEER. This CDR3 has 15 amino acids. V gave up 5 bases and J gave up 4 bases; unmatched junction bases: 7.